A selection of T cell receptor beta chains follows, all from one sample in a study of T cells in Graves' hyperthyroidism and ophthalmopathy. One entry per CDR3 protein, called by TCRdb with MiXCR from the multiplex PCR reads. The sample holds roughly 250,000 distinct CDR3 sequences; roughly 15% are singletons and the top ten take more than 10%. The sample was blood. All receptors come from a woman aged 40 to 55 with Graves' hyperthyroidism that later progressed to Graves' ophthalmopathy. CDR3s include the opening cysteine and the closing phenylalanine or tryptophan. The order of the fields is D gene, V gene, clone size, J gene, CDR3 protein, CDR3 DNA. D genes are given only for firm matches. Clone size appears in some rows only: once, few, many, or a class for an expanded clone.

D: TRBD1
V: TRBV29-1
size: few
J: TRBJ2-2
CDR3: CSASDRGDGELFF
DNA: TGCAGCGCCTCGGACAGGGGCGACGGGGAGCTGTTTTTT

D: TRBD2
V: TRBV28
size: -
J: TRBJ2-3
CDR3: CASSYITTGGRGDTQYF
DNA: TGTGCCAGCAGTTATATAACAACGGGCGGGAGGGGAGATACGCAGTATTTT

D: -
V: TRBV5-6
size: many
J: TRBJ2-1
CDR3: CASSLDFGVSYNEQFF
DNA: TGTGCCAGCAGCTTGGACTTCGGAGTTTCCTACAATGAGCAGTTCTTC

D: -
V: TRBV7-2
size: many
J: TRBJ2-5
CDR3: CASSLAGREETQYF
DNA: TGTGCCAGCAGCTTAGCGGGGCGGGAAGAGACCCAGTACTTC

D: TRBD2
V: TRBV28
size: many
J: TRBJ2-1
CDR3: CASSSGTSGRGFSYNEQFF
DNA: TGTGCCAGCAGTTCGGGGACTAGCGGGAGGGGATTCTCCTACAATGAGCAGTTCTTC

D: TRBD2
V: TRBV20-1
size: many
J: TRBJ2-5
CDR3: CSAPLSGKETQYF
DNA: TGCAGTGCTCCACTCAGCGGGAAGGAGACCCAGTACTTC

D: TRBD2
V: TRBV14
size: few
J: TRBJ2-1
CDR3: CASSLGLAGGPYNEQFF
DNA: TGTGCCAGCAGTCTCGGACTAGCGGGAGGACCTTACAATGAGCAGTTCTTC

D: -
V: TRBV12-3/TRBV12-4
size: -
J: TRBJ1-1
CDR3: CASSPRGGERAFF
DNA: TGTGCCAGCAGTCCCCGGGGGGGGGAGAGAGCTTTCTTT

D: TRBD1
V: TRBV6-1
size: many
J: TRBJ2-1
CDR3: CASTRDRGNNEQFF
DNA: TGTGCCAGCACCCGGGACAGGGGGAACAATGAGCAGTTCTTC

D: -
V: TRBV20-1
size: many
J: TRBJ1-1
CDR3: CSARPSLNTEAFF
DNA: TGCAGTGCTAGACCTTCACTAAACACTGAAGCTTTCTTT

D: TRBD2
V: TRBV19
size: many
J: TRBJ2-7
CDR3: CASSIYAAGSGSSYEQYF
DNA: TGTGCCAGTAGTATTTACGCCGCGGGTAGCGGGAGCTCCTACGAGCAGTACTTC

D: TRBD1
V: TRBV20-1
size: many
J: TRBJ1-4
CDR3: CSAARGPGEKLFF
DNA: TGCAGTGCCGCCAGGGGGCCAGGGGAAAAACTGTTTTTT

D: -
V: TRBV28
size: many
J: TRBJ2-3
CDR3: CASSSPTGLLWYF
DNA: TGTGCCAGCAGTTCGCCGACTGGGTTGTTGTGGTATTTT

D: -
V: TRBV5-1
size: many
J: TRBJ2-7
CDR3: CASSLLPGAGEQYF
DNA: TGCGCCAGCAGCTTGCTCCCCGGTGCGGGGGAGCAGTACTTC

D: -
V: TRBV4-1
size: few
J: TRBJ1-3
CDR3: CASSQVLRRSASGNTIYF
DNA: TGCGCCAGCAGCCAAGTCTTAAGGAGGTCGGCCTCTGGAAACACCATATATTTT

D: -
V: TRBV19
size: many
J: TRBJ2-2
CDR3: CASSIDLNTGELFF
DNA: TGTGCCAGTAGTATTGACCTGAACACCGGGGAGCTGTTTTTT

D: -
V: TRBV11-2
size: many
J: TRBJ1-1
CDR3: CASSIILGGEAFF
DNA: TGTGCCAGCAGCATAATCCTCGGGGGAGAAGCTTTCTTT

D: -
V: TRBV19
size: many
J: TRBJ2-3
CDR3: CASSTPQGADTQYF
DNA: TGTGCCAGTAGCACTCCTCAGGGTGCAGATACGCAGTATTTT

D: -
V: TRBV29-1
size: many
J: TRBJ2-2
CDR3: CSSPLSVLNTGELFF
DNA: TGCAGCTCACCTCTTTCCGTCCTGAACACCGGGGAGCTGTTTTTT

D: TRBD2
V: TRBV28
size: many
J: TRBJ2-7
CDR3: CAISRRESSYEQYF
DNA: TGTGCCATATCGCGGCGGGAGAGTTCCTACGAGCAGTACTTC

D: -
V: TRBV2
size: -
J: TRBJ1-4
CDR3: CASISLFGGTNGKLFF
DNA: TGTGCCAGCATCTCTTTGTTTGGCGGGACTAATGGAAAACTGTTTTTT

D: -
V: TRBV29-1
size: many
J: TRBJ2-5
CDR3: CSVDGVQIETQYF
DNA: TGCAGCGTCGATGGGGTGCAGATTGAGACCCAGTACTTC

D: TRBD1
V: TRBV18
size: many
J: TRBJ1-1
CDR3: CASSPGQGGTEAFF
DNA: TGTGCCAGCTCACCAGGACAGGGAGGGACTGAAGCTTTCTTT

D: TRBD1
V: TRBV27
size: many
J: TRBJ2-7
CDR3: CASSLSDRGGWYEQYF
DNA: TGTGCCAGCAGTTTATCGGACAGGGGGGGCTGGTACGAGCAGTACTTC

D: -
V: TRBV18
size: many
J: TRBJ1-5
CDR3: CASSPQDSNQPQHF
DNA: TGTGCCAGCTCACCACAGGATAGCAATCAGCCCCAGCATTTT

D: -
V: TRBV11-2
size: many
J: TRBJ1-1
CDR3: CASSLRGWGGYTEAFF
DNA: TGTGCCAGCAGCTTAAGGGGGTGGGGGGGTTACACTGAAGCTTTCTTT

D: TRBD1
V: TRBV12-3/TRBV12-4
size: few
J: TRBJ1-2
CDR3: CASSLVQGVGYGYTF
DNA: TGTGCCAGCAGTTTAGTGCAGGGGGTTGGCTATGGCTACACCTTC

D: TRBD1
V: TRBV18
size: many
J: TRBJ2-7
CDR3: CASSPPNRGEGYEQYF
DNA: TGTGCCAGCTCACCACCCAACAGGGGGGAAGGCTACGAGCAGTACTTC

D: TRBD2
V: TRBV9
size: -
J: TRBJ2-4
CDR3: CASSAGTSGRSDIQYF
DNA: TGTGCCAGCAGCGCCGGGACTAGCGGGAGGAGCGACATTCAGTACTTC

D: -
V: TRBV13
size: many
J: TRBJ1-5
CDR3: CASSSSGVAAQHF
DNA: TGTGCCAGCAGCTCGTCAGGGGTCGCAGCCCAGCATTTT

D: -
V: TRBV6-1
size: many
J: TRBJ2-5
CDR3: CASRELGGETQYF
DNA: TGTGCCAGCAGGGAACTAGGGGGAGAGACCCAGTACTTC

D: TRBD2
V: TRBV11-2
size: many
J: TRBJ2-1
CDR3: CASSLLWLAGINEQFF
DNA: TGTGCCAGCAGCCTCCTCTGGCTAGCGGGAATAAATGAGCAGTTCTTC

D: -
V: TRBV19
size: -
J: TRBJ2-5
CDR3: CASSISAVQETQYF
DNA: TGTGCCAGTAGTATCTCAGCAGTACAAGAGACCCAGTACTTC

D: TRBD1
V: TRBV6-1
size: many
J: TRBJ2-1
CDR3: CASSEAGTGTDEQFF
DNA: TGTGCCAGCAGTGAAGCCGGGACAGGGACGGATGAGCAGTTCTTC

D: TRBD2
V: TRBV6-6
size: few
J: TRBJ2-1
CDR3: CASSYRSSGNEQFF
DNA: TGTGCCAGCAGTTATCGTTCTAGCGGCAATGAGCAGTTCTTC

D: TRBD1
V: TRBV11-2
size: many
J: TRBJ1-5
CDR3: CASSLGQGGMLNQPQHF
DNA: TGTGCCAGCAGCTTAGGACAGGGAGGGATGTTGAATCAGCCCCAGCATTTT

D: -
V: TRBV30
size: -
J: TRBJ1-2
CDR3: CALTKNYGYTF
DNA: TGTGCCTTAACCAAAAACTATGGCTACACCTTC

D: TRBD2
V: TRBV20-1
size: few
J: TRBJ2-6
CDR3: CSARRGGLAGTGANVLTF
DNA: TGCAGTGCTAGGCGTGGTGGGCTAGCGGGCACTGGGGCCAACGTCCTGACTTTC

D: -
V: TRBV5-6
size: many
J: TRBJ1-2
CDR3: CASRNLGDGYTF
DNA: TGTGCCAGCAGAAACCTAGGGGACGGCTACACCTTC

D: TRBD1
V: TRBV27
size: -
J: TRBJ1-1
CDR3: CASSPGTGVQTEAFF
DNA: TGTGCCAGCAGTCCGGGCACAGGGGTTCAGACTGAAGCTTTCTTT

D: -
V: TRBV27
size: many
J: TRBJ1-1
CDR3: CASSLSPGAGNTEAFF
DNA: TGTGCCAGCAGTTTATCGCCGGGGGCTGGGAACACTGAAGCTTTCTTT

D: -
V: TRBV15
size: -
J: TRBJ2-3
CDR3: CATTFDSYTDTQYF
DNA: TGTGCCACCACCTTTGACAGCTACACAGATACGCAGTATTTT

D: -
V: TRBV19
size: few
J: TRBJ2-1
CDR3: CASSISVWEEQFF
DNA: TGTGCCAGTAGTATATCGGTGTGGGAGGAGCAGTTCTTC

D: -
V: TRBV15
size: many
J: TRBJ2-2
CDR3: CATSRDRSPGELFF
DNA: TGTGCCACCAGCAGAGATCGGAGTCCCGGGGAGCTGTTTTTT